This T cell receptor beta chain comes out of a study of metastatic and nonmetastatic thyroid tumors. TCRdb re-called clones via MiXCR from the PCR reads. The sample contains some 28,000 clones, around 20% of which appear only once. This clone turned up a few times. No patient received treatment before thyroid surgery. CDR1 is MNHEY and CDR2 is SMNVEV in the germline V gene (reference sequence). Trimming stripped 7 bases from V and 6 bases from J, with 15 bases between. The CDR3 is 13 amino acids. Sequenced input: blood. V is TRBV27 and J is TRBJ1-2; no definite D call. The source is a female donor with papillary thyroid cancer or a benign thyroid nodule (not recorded which). Some clones in this sample may be carry-over from other donors' samples. The CDR3 region has the DNA TGTGCCAGCAAGACGCCAGGCAGACATGGCTACACCTTC. This gives the protein CASKTPGRHGYTF.